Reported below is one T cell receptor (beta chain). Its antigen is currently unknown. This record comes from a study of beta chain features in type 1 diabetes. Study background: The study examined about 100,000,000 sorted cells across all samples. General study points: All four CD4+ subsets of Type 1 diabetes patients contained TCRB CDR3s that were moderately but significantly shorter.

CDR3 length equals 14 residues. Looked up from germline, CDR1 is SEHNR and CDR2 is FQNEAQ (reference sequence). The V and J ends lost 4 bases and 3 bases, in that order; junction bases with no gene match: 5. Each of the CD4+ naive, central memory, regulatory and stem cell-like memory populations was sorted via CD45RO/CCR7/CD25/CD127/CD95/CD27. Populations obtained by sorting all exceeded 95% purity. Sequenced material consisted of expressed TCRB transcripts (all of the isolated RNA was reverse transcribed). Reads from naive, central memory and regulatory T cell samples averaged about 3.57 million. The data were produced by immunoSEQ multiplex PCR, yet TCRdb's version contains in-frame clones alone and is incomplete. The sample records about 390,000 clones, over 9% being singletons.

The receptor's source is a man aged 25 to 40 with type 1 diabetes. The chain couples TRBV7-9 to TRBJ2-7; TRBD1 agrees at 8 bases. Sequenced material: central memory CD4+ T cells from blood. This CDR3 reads CASSYPGQGYEQYF. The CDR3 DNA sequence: TGTGCCAGCAGCTACCCTGGACAGGGCTACGAGCAGTACTTC.